Given below is one T cell receptor beta chain in context. This clone was picked up a small number of times. Its antigen is unknown. The record has no base qualities; no much larger clone is one base away. This entry is derived from a study of vaccination effects on CD4 cells after COVID-19 (dated by TCRdb to 2021 to 2024). With regard to the full study: Two doses of either the BNT162b2 or the mRNA-1273 mRNA SARS-CoV-2 vaccine were administered to participants. SARS-CoV-2 spike-specific CD4+ TCR repertoires were compared before and after mRNA vaccination in COVID-19 convalescent patients and in infection-naive vaccine recipients. A total of 9 to 11 COVID-19 convalescent patients and several SARS-CoV-2-naive healthy vaccine recipients were included in the full study. The Oncomine TCR Beta short-read assay on an Illumina iSeq 100 was used to sequence cultures from other donors in the study.

Library creation used the immunoSEQ multiplex PCR assay. DNA from the cultured and isolated CD4+ T cells underwent TCR beta CDR3 sequencing. Concerning the study's data processing: Non-productive TCR sequences were removed, reads were trimmed to the CDR3 region, and CDR3s of at least 7 amino acids were retained. The MANAFEST web app was used to identify antigen-specific clonotypes by comparing expansion in peptide wells with expansion in reference cultures. Positive clones required FDR<0.05 expansion versus reference and all other wells, odds ratio above 5, and frequency above 0.1% in two replicate wells. Cross-reactive clonotypes were defined as significantly expanded in SARS-CoV-2 spike wells and in at least one common cold coronavirus spike condition. CDR3 similarity was assessed by Levenshtein distance with the stringdist R package, and unrooted trees were built with ape in R 3.6.1. Imported from immuneACCESS, the table was reduced by TCRdb to in-frame sequences with V and J called. These copies leave out some clones; in studies compared against another copy, an unresolved V gene accounts for under half, and the cause of the remainder is not known. Clone size and the V and J calls come from that table; the DNA yielded D and trimming. A total of 45,000 to 65,000 clones appear in this sample, 75% to 90% of them only once. The ten largest account for more than 2% of the sample.

The CDR3 measures 14 amino acids from cysteine to phenylalanine. The read is trimmed to its CDR3 DNA, 42 bases read in frame from base 1. Trimming leaves V shorter by 2 bases and J shorter by 8 bases, with the junction holding 7 bases beyond the gene matches. The germline V gene specifies MNHEY as CDR1 and SVGAGI as CDR2. In the ViraFEST assay, PBMC were stimulated with viral peptide pools, and TCR sequencing was then used to find antigen-specific CD4+ T cell clonotypes based on their expansion. After less than 13 days of culture, CD4+ T cells were isolated with the EasySep CD4+ T cell isolation kit. Negative nucleocapsid antibody results before and after vaccination confirmed that the healthy vaccine recipients had no prior SARS-CoV-2 infection. Each well held two million PBMC cultured in IMDM containing approximately 5.3% human AB serum, 9 to 10 IU/ml IL-2 and gentamicin, along with roughly 10 ug/ml peptides. Half of the culture medium was replaced with fresh IL-2-containing medium on days 3 and 7. Unless otherwise noted, each peptide stimulation condition was cultured in triplicate wells. Using Ficoll-Paque Plus gradient centrifugation, PBMC were separated from whole blood and then either used fresh or cryopreserved at -140C. The spike proteins of SARS-CoV-2 and of the common cold coronaviruses HCoV-NL63, HCoV-OC43 and HCoV-229E were spanned by overlapping peptide pools. The QIAamp micro DNA kit was used to extract genomic DNA from the cultured CD4+ T cells.

Results the study describes overall, beyond this receptor: Limitations of the study were the small number of convalescent patients and the absence of early post-infection timepoints. At late post-vaccination timepoints, both infection-induced and vaccine-induced clones showed marked clonal contraction, consistent with waning T cell responses. In healthy vaccine recipients, vaccine-induced clones were almost all SARS-CoV-2 mono-reactive, with only 1 of 255 being cross-reactive with common cold coronaviruses.

The receptor's source is a human donor who received a COVID-19 vaccine. In this chain, TRBV6-5 is recombined with TRBJ1-2; TRBD1 agrees with 8 junctional bases. Here the sequenced sample was CD4+ T cells from PBMCs cultured with HCoV-229E spike peptides, taken before COVID-19 vaccination. Per the publication, the cell subset or site label means: HCoV-229E spike overlapping peptide pool stimulation. Here the CDR3 is given as CASSYAGGNGGYTF. The DNA reads as follows: TGTGCCAGCAGTTACGCAGGGGGCAATGGGGGCTACACCTTC.